A selection of T cell receptor beta chains follows, all from one sample in a study of response to subunit inactivated influenza vaccine. One entry per CDR3 protein, called by TCRdb with MiXCR from the RT-PCR reads. The sample includes under 550,000 distinct CDR3 sequences, about 8% of them seen just once. The specimen comprised PBMCs from blood, sampled less than 30 months after vaccination. These TCRs come from a man aged 45 to 75 who received an inactivated influenza vaccine. Both conserved end residues are part of each CDR3. Fields, in order: clone size, V gene, D gene, J gene, CDR3 protein, CDR3 DNA. A D gene is named only where the DNA matches it firmly. The size of a clone is reported for some rows only, either as once, few or many, or as a class for expanded clones.

>few|TRBV7-2|-|TRBJ2-3
CASSLAFDGTDTQYF
TGTGCCAGCAGCTTAGCATTTGACGGCACAGATACGCAGTATTTT
>few|TRBV12-3/TRBV12-4|-|TRBJ1-1
CASSFGDSTEAFF
TGTGCCAGCAGTTTTGGGGATTCCACTGAAGCTTTCTTT
>many|TRBV29-1|-|TRBJ1-1
CSASASNTEAFF
TGCAGCGCCTCCGCCTCGAACACTGAAGCTTTCTTT
>-|TRBV3-1|TRBD2|TRBJ2-1
CASSQGPSGGKYNEQFF
TGTGCCAGCAGCCAAGGTCCTAGCGGGGGAAAATACAATGAGCAGTTCTTC
>-|TRBV19|-|TRBJ2-5
CASSLSGLKTQYF
TGTGCCAGTAGTTTGTCCGGTTTGAAGACCCAGTACTTC
>few|TRBV24-1|-|TRBJ2-2
CATSDLGFQGLNTGELFF
TGTGCCACCAGTGATTTGGGGTTTCAGGGACTCAACACCGGGGAGCTGTTTTTT
>few|TRBV7-6|-|TRBJ2-1
CASSLFTSRGHEQFF
TGTGCCAGCAGCTTATTCACTAGCCGGGGCCATGAGCAGTTCTTC
>few|TRBV29-1|-|TRBJ2-2
CSASGSGTTGELFF
TGCAGCGCAAGCGGGTCCGGGACCACCGGGGAGCTGTTTTTT
>few|TRBV7-2|TRBD2|TRBJ2-2
CASSLAGRAGGGMTGELFF
TGTGCCAGCAGCTTAGCGGGGAGAGCGGGAGGCGGTATGACCGGGGAGCTGTTTTTT
>many|TRBV29-1|TRBD1|TRBJ2-5
CSALYETGAHLQETQYF
TGCAGCGCCTTATACGAGACAGGGGCGCACCTTCAAGAGACCCAGTACTTC
>-|TRBV9|-|TRBJ2-1
CASSAEGGNYNEQFF
TGTGCCAGCAGCGCAGAGGGAGGTAACTACAATGAGCAGTTCTTC
>many|TRBV10-3|-|TRBJ2-7
CAITRLPDSYEQYF
TGTGCCATCACAAGACTCCCTGACTCCTACGAGCAGTACTTC
>few|TRBV5-1|-|TRBJ1-6
CASSLDATDNSPLHF
TGCGCCAGCAGCTTGGATGCGACGGATAATTCACCCCTCCACTTT
>-|TRBV27|TRBD2|TRBJ2-2
CASSRASGRWAGELFF
TGTGCCAGCAGTCGGGCTAGCGGGAGATGGGCCGGGGAGCTGTTTTTT
>few|TRBV7-7|-|TRBJ2-5
CASSLGRGRHQETQYF
TGTGCTAGCAGCTTAGGTAGGGGACGGCACCAAGAGACCCAGTACTTC
>many|TRBV29-1|-|TRBJ2-1
CSVDRGTWNEQFF
TGCAGCGTTGACAGGGGAACCTGGAATGAGCAGTTCTTC
>-|TRBV10-3|-|TRBJ1-1
CAISDQGGYEAFF
TGTGCCATCAGTGATCAAGGGGGGTATGAAGCTTTCTTT
>many|TRBV21-1|-|TRBJ2-5
CARGTSGSPQETQYF
TGTGCCAGGGGGACTAGCGGGAGCCCCCAAGAGACCCAGTACTTC
>-|TRBV29-1|-|TRBJ2-3
CSPGHGDTQYF
TGCAGCCCGGGCCATGGGGATACGCAGTATTTT
>few|TRBV12-3/TRBV12-4|TRBD1|TRBJ1-2
CASSHGTGRANYGYTF
TGTGCCAGCAGTCACGGGACAGGACGAGCTAACTATGGCTACACCTTC
>few|TRBV7-6|TRBD1|TRBJ2-7
CASSSGTGRDEQYF
TGTGCCAGCAGCTCCGGGACAGGTCGGGACGAGCAGTACTTC
>few|TRBV7-6|-|TRBJ2-2
CASSSRATTSFTGELFF
TGTGCCAGCAGCTCCCGGGCCACTACTAGTTTCACCGGGGAGCTGTTTTTT
>few|TRBV27|TRBD1|TRBJ1-1
CASSLSGTGATEAFF
TGTGCCAGCAGTTTAAGCGGGACAGGGGCAACTGAAGCTTTCTTT
>many|TRBV27|TRBD2|TRBJ2-1
CASSLSAGGGNEQFF
TGTGCCAGCAGTTTATCCGCGGGAGGTGGGAATGAGCAGTTCTTC
>-|TRBV20-1|TRBD2|TRBJ2-4
CSARPGGAKNIQYF
TGCAGTGCTAGACCCGGGGGGGCCAAAAACATTCAGTACTTC
>few|TRBV27|-|TRBJ2-3
CATRQPGLGDTQYF
TGTGCCACCCGACAACCGGGGTTAGGGGATACGCAGTATTTT